The 19 T cell receptor beta chains listed next were all sequenced from one sample in a study of T cells in Graves' hyperthyroidism and ophthalmopathy. What was amplified from RNA transcripts were TCR beta CDR3 regions. HTBI primers were employed in a first-round RT-PCR of the TCR CDR3. TCRdb processed the multiplex PCR reads anew with MiXCR; each CDR3 protein has one entry. The sample holds about 130,000 distinct CDR3 sequences, roughly a fifth seen once. The source material was blood. These receptors originate from a woman aged 50 to 60 with Graves' hyperthyroidism that later progressed to Graves' ophthalmopathy.

This clonotype was seen ten or more times. The V and J genes are TRBV11-2 and TRBJ1-2; D not resolved. V was trimmed by 5 bases and J by 3 bases, leaving 16 bases between them. The germline V gene has CDR1 SGHAT and CDR2 FQNNGV. This CDR3 is built from 15 residues. Written as DNA, the CDR3 is TGTGCCAGCAGCCCAACGGGTTTATCTCACTATGGCTACACCTTC. The encoded protein is CASSPTGLSHYGYTF.

The V gene is TRBV11-2, the J gene TRBJ1-4; D perhaps matches TRBD1 (5 bases). V was shortened by 2 bases and J by 7 bases, with 8 bases between the two germline ends. Germline CDR1 is SGHAT and CDR2 is FQNNGV. The CDR3 extends over 13 amino acids. CDR3: CASSLRGAEKLFF. CDR3 in DNA: TGTGCCAGCAGCTTACGAGGGGCTGAAAAACTGTTTTTT.

Ten or more counts support this clonotype. The chain recombines TRBV28 with TRBJ1-1; 7 nucleotides align to TRBD1. CDR1 and CDR2 from the germline V gene are MDHEN and SYDVKM. Unmatched junction bases numbered 6, after V lost 7 bases and J lost 4 bases. CDR3 size: 13 residues. The CDR3, as DNA: TGTGCCAGCATCCCGACAGGGACCACTGAAGCTTTCTTT. Encoded protein: CASIPTGTTEAFF.

This clonotype came up once. V is TRBV18 and J is TRBJ2-7; possibly TRBD2 for D (5 bases). The V end lost 1 base, the J end lost 0 bases, and 10 bases lay between the germline ends. CDR3 length: 15 amino acids. Germline V CDR1 and CDR2: KGHSH, LQKENI. CDR3 loop: CASSPHEGSSYEQYF. The CDR3 coding sequence is TGTGCCAGCTCACCACATGAGGGAAGCTCCTACGAGCAGTACTTC.

In its sample, this clonotype was seen many times. The chain is built from TRBV14 and TRBJ1-1, with D hard to call. Trimming took off 1 base at V and 4 bases at J, with 7 bases between the two ends. The CDR3 spans 13 residues. Germline-derived CDR1 and CDR2 are SGHDN and FVKESK. The CDR3 sequence is CASSQGLPTEAFF. The CDR3 DNA reads TGTGCCAGCAGCCAAGGTCTGCCCACTGAAGCTTTCTTT.

The genes are TRBV4-1 and TRBJ2-3, with TRBD1 identical over 8 bases. This CDR3 spans 16 amino acids. Germline CDR1 reads MGHRA; CDR2 reads YSYEKL. J gave up 0 bases and V 1 base, and 3 bases lay outside the gene matches. CDR3 protein: CASSQVPGGSTDTQYF. The CDR3 DNA sequence: TGCGCCAGCAGCCAAGTTCCAGGGGGCAGCACAGATACGCAGTATTTT.

The genes are TRBV3-1 and TRBJ2-5; the D gene is possibly TRBD2 (6 bases). The CDR3 is made up of 14 amino acids. Germline CDR1 reads LGHDT; CDR2 reads YNNKEL (reference sequence). Trimming removed 3 bases at V and 5 bases at J, with 13 bases between. The CDR3 protein is CASSHLSGRETQYF. In DNA, the CDR3 is TGTGCCAGCAGCCACCTTAGCGGAAGGGAGACCCAGTACTTC.

This clonotype is a singleton in its sample. This chain joins TRBV19 and TRBJ1-5; D call uncertain. The CDR3 totals 15 residues. The V gene's germline CDR1 is LNHDA and CDR2 SQIVND (reference sequence). V gave up 6 bases and J gave up 4 bases, with 16 bases separating them. CDR3 DNA sequence: TGTGCCAGTAGCGGGGTTCGCTCTTCGAATCAGCCCCAGCATTTT. This gives the protein CASSGVRSSNQPQHF.

This clonotype was seen only a few times. The chain joins TRBV5-1 to TRBJ2-3; no reliable D call. The CDR3 contains 14 residues. Germline-derived CDR1 and CDR2 are SGHRS and YFSETQ. V gave up 0 bases and J gave up 4 bases, with 9 bases separating them. CDR3 loop: CASSLGLGADTQYF. CDR3 in DNA: TGCGCCAGCAGCTTGGGGCTAGGAGCAGATACGCAGTATTTT.

V is TRBV7-8 and J is TRBJ1-4; 7 bases are shared with TRBD1. Germline V gene data show CDR1 as SGHVS and CDR2 as FQNEAQ. The CDR3 totals 17 residues. V dropped 5 bases and J dropped 0; count of bases not matched to a gene: 9. This CDR3 is CASSPLRDSATNEKLFF. In DNA, the CDR3 is TGTGCCAGCAGCCCTCTCCGGGACAGCGCAACTAATGAAAAACTGTTTTTT.

This clonotype came up many times. The chain is built from TRBV30 and TRBJ1-6, with D perhaps matching TRBD1 (6 bases). Germline CDR1 is GTSNPN and CDR2 is SVGIG (reference sequence). The CDR3 spans 13 residues. The V gene lost 2 bases and the J gene lost 7 bases, with 9 bases spanning the gap. CDR3 DNA: TGTGCCTGGAGTACAGGGTTGAATTCACCCCTCCACTTT. Translation: CAWSTGLNSPLHF.

This clonotype was counted many times. The V gene is TRBV28, the J gene TRBJ1-5, with a tentative D call TRBD1 (6 bases). This CDR3 is 15 amino acids long. Deletions cut 5 bases from V and 6 bases from J, with 17 bases between. The V gene's germline CDR1 is MDHEN and CDR2 SYDVKM. The CDR3 reads CASSLRLGGSQPQHF. The CDR3 region has the DNA TGTGCCAGCAGTCTCCGCCTCGGGGGCTCTCAGCCCCAGCATTTT.

This clonotype was seen ten or more times. V gene TRBV28 combines with J gene TRBJ2-4; TRBD1 might be the D (5 bases). CDR1 is MDHEN, CDR2 SYDVKM, per germline. Trimming shortened V by 5 bases and J by 0 bases, and 14 bases separated the two germline ends. This CDR3 region has 16 residues. The CDR3 region has the DNA TGTGCCAGCAGTACAGGCAGGCAGCTAGCCAAAAACATTCAGTACTTC. Its translation: CASSTGRQLAKNIQYF.

This chain uses TRBV5-4 with TRBJ1-2; 7 bases are a match to TRBD1. The CDR3 is 15 amino acids. The germline V gene encodes CDR1 SGHNT and CDR2 YYREEE (reference sequence). J gave up 4 bases and V 4 bases, and 10 bases lay outside the gene matches. In DNA form, the CDR3 reads TGTGCCAGCAGCCCCTCCTGGGACAGCGGCTATGGCTACACCTTC. This codes for CASSPSWDSGYGYTF.

The table lists this clonotype with many counts. The V gene is TRBV28, the J gene TRBJ1-5; TRBD1 is a possible D gene (6 bases). V was shortened by 6 bases and J by 2 bases, with 14 bases between the two germline ends. The CDR3 spans 15 residues. Germline-derived CDR1 and CDR2 are MDHEN and SYDVKM. Here the CDR3 DNA reads TGTGCCAGCAGCAGCCCAGGGGCGGGCAATCAGCCCCAGCATTTT. Translation: CASSSPGAGNQPQHF. The complete variable domain, with remaining parts taken from reference TRBV28 and TRBJ1-5, reads DVKVTQSSRYLVKRTGEKVFLECVQDMDHENMFWYRQDPGLGLRLIYFSYDVKMKEKGDIPEGYSVSREKKERFSLILESASTNQTSMYLCASSSPGAGNQPQHFGDGTRLSIL.

The sample holds many counts of this clonotype. Written as DNA, the CDR3 is TGTGCCAGCGGCCCCGGGACTAGCGATTTGGATGAGCAGTTCTTC. Translating it yields CASGPGTSDLDEQFF. The gene calls are TRBV7-2 and TRBJ2-1; 10 bases agree with TRBD2. After removal of 8 bases from V and 8 bases from J, the junction contained 12 bases not matched to a gene. The length of the CDR3 is 15 residues. CDR1 SGHTA and CDR2 FQGNSA come from the germline V gene.

V gene TRBV7-3 combines with J gene TRBJ2-5; D call uncertain. The germline V and J ends were trimmed by 1 base and 1 base, with 10 bases remaining between them. CDR1 is SGHTA and CDR2 is FQGTGA in the germline V gene. This CDR3 has 15 residues. The CDR3 sequence: CASSLKPGGQETQYF. Written as DNA, the CDR3 is TGTGCCAGCAGCTTAAAACCTGGTGGCCAAGAGACCCAGTACTTC.

In its sample, this clonotype was seen many times. This chain connects TRBV11-2 to TRBJ2-3; D not resolved. V was pared by 2 bases and J by 4 bases, with 10 bases between. The CDR3 runs to 14 residues. The germline V gene encodes CDR1 SGHAT and CDR2 FQNNGV. The CDR3 is CASSLLLGADTQYF. The CDR3 DNA reads TGTGCCAGCAGCTTACTCCTTGGGGCAGATACGCAGTATTTT.

The genes are TRBV20-1 and TRBJ2-3; 14 nucleotides align to TRBD2. J lost 3 bases, V lost 6 bases, and 14 bases had no gene match. The CDR3 spans 18 residues. Germline V gene data show CDR1 as DFQATT and CDR2 as SNEGSKA (reference sequence). CDR3 nucleotide sequence: TGCAGTGCCGTCCCGACTAGCGGGAGGGCGATTCGTACAGATACGCAGTATTTT. Amino acids: CSAVPTSGRAIRTDTQYF.